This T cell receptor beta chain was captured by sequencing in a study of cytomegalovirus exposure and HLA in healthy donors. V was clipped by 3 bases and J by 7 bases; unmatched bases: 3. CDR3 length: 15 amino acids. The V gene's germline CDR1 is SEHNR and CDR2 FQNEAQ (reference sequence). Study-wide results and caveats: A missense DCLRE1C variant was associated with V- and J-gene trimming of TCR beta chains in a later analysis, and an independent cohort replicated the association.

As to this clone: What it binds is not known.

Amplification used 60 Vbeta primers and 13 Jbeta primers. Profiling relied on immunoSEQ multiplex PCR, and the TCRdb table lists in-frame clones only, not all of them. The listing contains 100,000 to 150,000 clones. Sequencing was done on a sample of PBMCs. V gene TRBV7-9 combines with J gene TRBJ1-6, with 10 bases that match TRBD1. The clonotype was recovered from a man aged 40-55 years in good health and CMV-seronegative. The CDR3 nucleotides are TGTGCCAGCAGCTTCGGGGACAGGGGAAATTCACCCCTCCACTTT. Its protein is CASSFGDRGNSPLHF.